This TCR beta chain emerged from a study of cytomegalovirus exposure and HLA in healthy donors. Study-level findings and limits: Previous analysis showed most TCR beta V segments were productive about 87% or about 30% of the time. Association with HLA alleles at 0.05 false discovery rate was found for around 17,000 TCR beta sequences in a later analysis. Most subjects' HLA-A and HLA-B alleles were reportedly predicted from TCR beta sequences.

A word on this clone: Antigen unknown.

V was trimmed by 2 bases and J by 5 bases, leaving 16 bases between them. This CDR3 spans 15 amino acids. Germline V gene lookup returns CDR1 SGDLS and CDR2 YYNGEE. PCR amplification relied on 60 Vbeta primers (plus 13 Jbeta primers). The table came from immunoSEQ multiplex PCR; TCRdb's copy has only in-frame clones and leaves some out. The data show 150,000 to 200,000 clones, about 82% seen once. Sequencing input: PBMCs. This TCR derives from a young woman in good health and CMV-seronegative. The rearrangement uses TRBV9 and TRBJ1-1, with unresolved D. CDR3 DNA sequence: TGTGCCAGCAGCGTCGACGGAGGGCAAGGAACTGAAGCTTTCTTT. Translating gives CASSVDGGQGTEAFF.